The 11 T cell receptor beta chains reported below all come from one sample, sequenced in a study of cytomegalovirus exposure and HLA in healthy donors. Both 60 Vbeta primers and 13 Jbeta primers went into the PCR. Profiling relied on immunoSEQ multiplex PCR, and the TCRdb table lists in-frame clones only, not all of them. Of about 40,000 clones in the sample, almost 70% were seen once. Sequenced material: PBMCs. These TCRs come from a man aged 40-49 years in good health and CMV-seronegative.

This clone has a handful of counts. The V call is TRBV29-1, the J call TRBJ2-1, with 8 bases lining up with TRBD2. This CDR3 contains 14 residues. The germline V gene has CDR1 SQVTM and CDR2 ANQGSEA. With V trimmed by 3 bases and J by 5 bases, 6 bases remained unmatched. In nucleotides, the CDR3 is TGCAGCGTTGAGTCACTAGCGGATAACAATGAGCAGTTCTTC. Encoded protein: CSVESLADNNEQFF.

This clone has just a few counts. The rearrangement uses TRBV7-2 and TRBJ1-1, with unresolved D. Deletions cut 1 base from V and 6 bases from J, with 9 bases between. The CDR3 length is 13 residues. Germline V CDR1 and CDR2: SGHTA, FQGNSA. The CDR3, as DNA: TGTGCCAGCAGCTTAGGTTCCCCCTCTGAAGCTTTCTTT. Amino acids: CASSLGSPSEAFF.

The chain employs TRBV6-1 and TRBJ2-7, with a weak D call TRBD1 (6 bases). Germline lookup yields CDR1 MNHNS and CDR2 SASEGT. The length of the CDR3 is 15 residues. Trimming took off 0 bases at V and 9 bases at J, with 18 bases between the two ends. The CDR3 loop reads CASSEAVGQGMRQYF. For the CDR3, the DNA is TGTGCCAGCAGTGAAGCTGTGGGGCAGGGGATGAGGCAGTACTTC.

This clone was observed a handful of times. The chain combines TRBV30 with TRBJ2-7, with 8 bases aligning to TRBD2. CDR3 size: 13 residues. V lost 2 bases and J lost 4; bases outside the gene matches: 4. Germline V gene sequence: CDR1 GTSNPN, CDR2 SVGIG (reference sequence). The CDR3 spells CAWSKVAGYEQYF. The CDR3 DNA follows: TGTGCCTGGAGTAAGGTAGCGGGGTACGAGCAGTACTTC.

The V gene is TRBV4-1, the J gene TRBJ2-7, with 10 bases fitting TRBD2. The CDR3 runs to 15 residues. V lost 1 base to trimming and J lost 3 bases; unmatched junction nucleotides: 3. Germline V lookup: CDR1 MGHRA, CDR2 YSYEKL. The CDR3 DNA reads as TGCGCCAGCAGCCAAGGGGTAGCGGGGGGCTACGAGCAGTACTTC. Protein product: CASSQGVAGGYEQYF.

This chain connects TRBV9 to TRBJ1-1, with 10 bases matching TRBD1. V shed 4 bases and J 7 bases; nucleotides not matched to a gene: 7. CDR1 and CDR2 from the germline V gene are SGDLS and YYNGEE. The CDR3 is 14 amino acids. CDR3 nucleotides: TGTGCCAGCAGCCCGACGGGGACAGGGGTTGAAGCTTTCTTT. It yields the protein CASSPTGTGVEAFF.

In this sample, this clone turned up a few times. The chain carries TRBV4-3 and TRBJ2-1; D may be TRBD2 (6 bases). This CDR3 contains 15 residues. The germline CDR1 and CDR2 sequences are LGHNA and YSLEER. V lost 0 bases, J lost 4 bases, and 10 bases lay in between. The DNA of the CDR3 is TGCGCCAGCAGCCAAGATAGGGACTTTTACAATGAGCAGTTCTTC. This sequence encodes CASSQDRDFYNEQFF.

The chain employs TRBV5-1 and TRBJ1-1, with a possible D match to TRBD1 (6 bases). The germline V gene has CDR1 SGHRS and CDR2 YFSETQ. The V gene lost 1 base and the J gene lost 1 base, with 8 bases spanning the gap. The CDR3 consists of 14 residues. The CDR3 reads CASSLLGANTEAFF. In DNA form, the CDR3 reads TGCGCCAGCAGCTTGTTGGGGGCGAACACTGAAGCTTTCTTT.

This rearrangement joins TRBV5-1 to TRBJ1-6; 8 bases are a match to TRBD1. Germline loops: CDR1 SGHRS, CDR2 YFSETQ. This CDR3 region has 13 residues. With 6 bases clipped from V and 7 bases from J, the junction kept 3 bases outside the gene matches. The DNA for the CDR3 is TGCGCCAGCACCGGGACAGGAAATTCACCCCTCCACTTT. Translating it yields CASTGTGNSPLHF.

This chain uses TRBV27 with TRBJ1-2; 7 bases are a match to TRBD1. The CDR3 length is 13 residues. Germline CDR1 and CDR2: MNHEY and SMNVEV (reference sequence). The V gene end was trimmed by 8 bases and the J gene end by 4 bases; junction bases not matched to a gene: 7. The CDR3 loop reads CASAKTGIYGYTF. CDR3 sequence (DNA): TGTGCCAGCGCAAAGACAGGGATCTATGGCTACACCTTC.

The gene calls are TRBV18 and TRBJ1-6; D ambiguous. Germline assignment: CDR1 KGHSH and CDR2 LQKENI. The CDR3 covers 14 residues. The V and J ends lost 4 bases and 8 bases respectively, with 12 bases between them. The DNA for the CDR3 is TGTGCCAGCTCACAGGTGGAGGGTGATTCACCCCTCCACTTT. Translation: CASSQVEGDSPLHF.